These 16 T cell receptor beta chains were all obtained from the same sample, sequenced in a study of blood T cell repertoires in COVID-19. Sequencing was performed with immunoSEQ multiplex PCR; in TCRdb, only in-frame clones are kept and a portion is missing. Of a few hundred thousand clones in the sample, 85% to 90% were seen once. The sequenced sample was PBMCs or T cells enriched from blood (not recorded which). The receptors here all came from a man aged 25-45 years who had recovered from COVID-19.

The rearrangement joins TRBV14 to TRBJ2-7; 12 bases map to TRBD2. Unmatched junction bases numbered 0, after V lost 6 bases and J lost 0 bases. CDR1 is SGHDN and CDR2 is FVKESK in the germline V gene. The CDR3 has 14 residues. The CDR3, as DNA: TGTGCCAGCAGGACTAGCGGGAGCTCCTACGAGCAGTACTTC. Translating it yields CASRTSGSSYEQYF.

This rearrangement joins TRBV29-1 to TRBJ1-2; D unclear. The germline gives CDR1 SQVTM, CDR2 ANQGSEA. The CDR3 loop spans 11 amino acids. The V gene lost 4 bases and the J gene lost 10 bases, with 13 bases spanning the gap. The CDR3 DNA sequence: TGCAGCGTTGCGGAGGGTTGGCACTACACCTTC. Its translation is CSVAEGWHYTF. The whole variable domain, remainder taken from reference TRBV29-1 and TRBJ1-2, is SAVISQKPSRDICQRGTSLTIQCQVDSQVTMMFWYRQQPGQSLTLIATANQGSEATYESGFVIDKFPISRPNLTFSTLTVSNMSPEDSSIYLCSVAEGWHYTFGSGTRLTVV.

CDR3 sequence reads: CASSSSKKGSGSRLGEQFF. The DNA of the CDR3 is TGTGCCAGCAGCTCATCTAAAAAGGGTAGCGGGAGTAGATTAGGTGAGCAGTTCTTC. The V call is TRBV6-2 or TRBV6-3, the J call TRBJ2-1; 9 nucleotides match TRBD2. Trimming cost V 6 bases and J 9 bases; bases outside gene matches: 24. CDR1 and CDR2 (germline): MNHEY, SVGEGT. This CDR3 is 19 amino acids long.

This clone was seen just once. V and J are TRBV5-6 and TRBJ2-2; 9 bases match TRBD1. This CDR3 is built from 14 residues. V was pared by 6 bases and J by 6 bases, with 6 bases of the junction left unmatched. Per the germline V gene, CDR1 is SGHDT and CDR2 is YYEEEE. The CDR3 coding sequence is TGTGCCAGCAAGAAACAGGGGGCGCCCGGGGAGCTGTTTTTT. This gives the protein CASKKQGAPGELFF. Combining the CDR3 with reference TRBV5-6 and TRBJ2-2 gives the whole variable domain DAGVTQSPTHLIKTRGQQVTLRCSPKSGHDTVSWYQQALGQGPQFIFQYYEEEERQRGNFPDRFSGHQFPNYSSELNVNALLLGDSALYLCASKKQGAPGELFFGEGSRLTVL.

The chain has TRBV15 and TRBJ1-5; weak D call: TRBD1 (5 bases). Germline V lookup: CDR1 LNHNV, CDR2 YYDKDF (reference sequence). With 5 bases removed from V and 3 bases from J, the gap between germline ends came to 14 bases. CDR3 length: 15 residues. The CDR3 sequence is CATSENRGVNQPQHF. CDR3 in DNA: TGTGCCACCAGCGAAAATCGGGGGGTCAATCAGCCCCAGCATTTT.

V gene TRBV19 combines with J gene TRBJ2-7, with unresolved D. Between the trimmed V and J ends, which lost 8 bases and 2 bases, there was a span of 7 bases. This CDR3 contains 11 residues. Germline CDR1 is LNHDA and CDR2 is SQIVND (reference sequence). The CDR3 loop is CASAGAYEQYF. CDR3 nucleotides: TGTGCCAGTGCCGGAGCCTACGAGCAGTACTTC.

This clone was seen just once. This chain joins TRBV29-1 and TRBJ1-1, with D possibly being TRBD1 (6 bases). Deletions cut 4 bases from V and 0 bases from J, with 12 bases between. Germline assignment: CDR1 SQVTM and CDR2 ANQGSEA. This CDR3 spans 14 amino acids. DNA for the CDR3: TGCAGCGTTGTAGGGGGACGTTTGAACACTGAAGCTTTCTTT. Its translation is CSVVGGRLNTEAFF.

The chain recombines TRBV18 with TRBJ1-1, with D possibly TRBD1 on 5 matching bases. Between the trimmed V and J ends, which lost 2 bases and 0 bases, there was a span of 10 bases. The CDR3 is 15 residues long. Germline CDR1 KGHSH, CDR2 LQKENI. The DNA of the CDR3 is TGTGCCAGCTCACCAAGGACAAACATGAACACTGAAGCTTTCTTT. Residues: CASSPRTNMNTEAFF.

The V gene is TRBV28, the J gene TRBJ1-6; the D gene is possibly TRBD1 (6 bases). Trimming took 8 bases from V and 10 from J, leaving 21 bases between them. Germline CDR1 reads MDHEN; CDR2 reads SYDVKM. CDR3 length: 15 amino acids. For the CDR3, the DNA is TGTGCCAGCGGATTTGCTGACAGGCCGTCATCACCCCTCCACTTT. This translates into CASGFADRPSSPLHF.

The J gene is TRBJ2-3, the V gene TRBV5-6; the match to TRBD2 covers 7 bases. The junction had 4 bases not matched to a gene; V was cut back by 4 bases and J by 2 bases. CDR1 is SGHDT, CDR2 YYEEEE, per germline. The CDR3 runs 14 residues. CDR3 DNA: TGTGCCAGCAGCAGAGCGGGGACCACAGATACGCAGTATTTT. Encoded protein: CASSRAGTTDTQYF.

This clone occurred a few times. The J gene is TRBJ2-2, the V gene TRBV6-6; 7 bases line up with TRBD2. V lost 6 bases, J lost 5 bases, and 6 bases stayed unmatched. Germline-derived CDR1 and CDR2 are MNHNY and SVGAGI (reference sequence). This CDR3 spans 14 amino acids. In DNA form, the CDR3 reads TGTGCCAGCAGCGGGGAGGGAGGAACCGGGGAGCTGTTTTTT. It codes for CASSGEGGTGELFF.

The chain employs TRBV7-2 and TRBJ2-2; tentative D call: TRBD2 (5 bases). V was cut by 11 bases and J by 3 bases, with 25 bases left in between. The germline gives CDR1 SGHTA, CDR2 FQGNSA. This CDR3 region has 17 residues. The DNA for the CDR3 is TGTGCCCTACCGGCTGCCGGCGTGAGGGATTACACCGGGGAGCTGTTTTTT. This gives the protein CALPAAGVRDYTGELFF.

This chain joins TRBV12-3 or TRBV12-4 and TRBJ1-1; D gene ambiguous. The CDR3 runs 11 residues. The ends were cut back, 9 bases at V and 5 bases at J, with 10 bases in the middle. In DNA form, the CDR3 reads TGTGCCAGTGGACGAGGGACTGAAGCTTTCTTT. Translated: CASGRGTEAFF.

The chain joins TRBV28 to TRBJ1-2; 9 bases fit TRBD1. In germline, CDR1 is MDHEN, CDR2 SYDVKM. This CDR3 region has 15 residues. V shed 5 bases, J shed 12 bases, and the junction held 16 bases outside the gene matches. CDR3 sequence: CASSAAGTGSIFDTF. Written as DNA, the CDR3 is TGTGCCAGCAGTGCAGCAGGGACAGGGTCGATCTTCGACACCTTC.

This chain uses TRBV3-1 (or the pseudogene TRBV3-2) with TRBJ1-6; D not certain. V was clipped by 1 base and J by 13 bases, with 5 bases between them. The CDR3 sequence is 11 residues long. Germline CDR1 and CDR2: LGHDT and YNNKEL (reference sequence). In DNA form, the CDR3 reads TGTGCCAGCAGCCAAGGAGGGCCCCTCCACTTT. It specifies CASSQGGPLHF.

The chain uses TRBV28 and TRBJ1-6; 9 nucleotides align to TRBD1. Unmatched junction bases numbered 6, after V lost 2 bases and J lost 7 bases. CDR3 length: 16 amino acids. In germline, CDR1 is MDHEN, CDR2 SYDVKM. The CDR3 nucleotides read TGTGCCAGCAGTTTACGCCCCGGGACAGGGAATTCACCCCTCCACTTT. It is translated as CASSLRPGTGNSPLHF. Using reference TRBV28 and TRBJ1-6 for the parts outside the CDR3, the full variable domain is DVKVTQSSRYLVKRTGEKVFLECVQDMDHENMFWYRQDPGLGLRLIYFSYDVKMKEKGDIPEGYSVSREKKERFSLILESASTNQTSMYLCASSLRPGTGNSPLHFGNGTRLTVT.